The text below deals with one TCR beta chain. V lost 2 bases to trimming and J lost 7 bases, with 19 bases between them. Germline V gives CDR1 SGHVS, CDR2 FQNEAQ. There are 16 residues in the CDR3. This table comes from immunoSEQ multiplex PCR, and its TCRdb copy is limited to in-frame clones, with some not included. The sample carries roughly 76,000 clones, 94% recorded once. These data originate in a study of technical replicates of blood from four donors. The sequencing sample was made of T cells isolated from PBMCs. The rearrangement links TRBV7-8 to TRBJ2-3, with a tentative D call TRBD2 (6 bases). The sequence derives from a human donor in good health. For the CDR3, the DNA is TGTGCCAGCAGCTTAAAGGGCGGAACGAGCGGGTATACGCAGTATTTT. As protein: CASSLKGGTSGYTQYF.